Listed below are T cell receptor beta chains from one sample, sequenced in a study of PD-1 blockade in classical Hodgkin lymphoma. Assay: immunoSEQ multiplex PCR; the TCRdb copy retains only in-frame clones and omits some. This table holds over 9,000 clones, 70% to 90% found once. The source material was CD8+ T cells from blood, sampled before the fourth cycle of nivolumab. Receptor source: a human donor with classical Hodgkin lymphoma. The donor label of this sample is uncertain. CDR3s include the opening cysteine and the closing phenylalanine or tryptophan. Size tells how often a clone was seen (once, few, many) or the class of an expanded clone, and some rows leave it out.

clone_size j_call v_call cdr3_aa
NA TRBJ2-5 TRBV2 CASLPGTSGQETQYF
NA TRBJ2-7 TRBV6-5 CASSYSTGPYEQYF
NA TRBJ2-7 TRBV28 CASSLGRGVGVYEQYF
NA NA TRBV29-1 CSVIDRVNYEQYF
NA TRBJ2-7 TRBV7-9 CASSQAGITYEQYF
few TRBJ2-1 TRBV2 CASRRTGGPLDNEQFF
NA TRBJ2-3 TRBV4-2 CASSQPDRERTDTQYF
NA TRBJ1-1 TRBV2 CASSESGMNTEAFF
NA TRBJ2-3 TRBV27 CASSLDRGPTDTQYF
NA TRBJ2-2 TRBV7-9 CASSSGQVSTWDTGELFF
NA TRBJ2-6 TRBV19 CASNPGANVLTF
NA TRBJ2-1 TRBV7-6 CASSFFIPGLRSYNEQFF
NA TRBJ1-5 TRBV30 CAWSNRGGVGPQHF
NA TRBJ2-7 TRBV13 CASSLVSSYEQYF
NA TRBJ1-2 TRBV6-5 CASSYGTGGWSGYTF
NA TRBJ2-5 TRBV6-1 CASKPPGGPQETQYF
NA TRBJ2-5 TRBV30 CAWSAGASGSETQYF
NA TRBJ1-3 TRBV6-6 CASSYQGARGNTIYF
NA TRBJ2-2 TRBV30 CAWSAVTGELFF
NA TRBJ2-1 TRBV5-5 CASSYWQNNEQFF